What follows are 8 T cell receptor beta chains derived from one specimen sequenced in a study of blood T cells in healthy people across ages. Primed by a sample-barcoded 5' primer and a J-beta primer mix, a second PCR proceeded for about 6 to 11 cycles. TCRdb recomputed calls from the 5' RACE reads with MiXCR, one row per CDR3 protein. The sample consists of roughly 830,000 distinct CDR3 sequences, around 62% of them appearing once. The sample consisted of blood. Every receptor here comes from a man aged 25 to 40 in good health.

The CDR3 loop is CASSPDLAEQYF. The CDR3, as DNA: TGTGCCAGCAGCCCTGACCTAGCCGAGCAGTACTTC. This chain links TRBV7-9 with TRBJ2-7; maybe TRBD2 (5 bases). The germline CDR1 and CDR2 sequences are SEHNR and FQNEAQ (reference sequence). V lost 5 bases and J 6 bases, leaving 11 bases between the germline ends. The CDR3 is 12 amino acids.

J is TRBJ2-3 and V is TRBV7-2, with D perhaps matching TRBD2 (6 bases). With 5 bases removed from V and 6 bases from J, the gap between germline ends came to 21 bases. The germline V gene has CDR1 SGHTA and CDR2 FQGNSA. This CDR3 has 16 residues. The CDR3 protein is CASSRSGLAISDTQYF. In nucleotides, the CDR3 is TGTGCCAGCAGCCGATCGGGACTGGCCATCTCTGATACGCAGTATTTT.

The V and J genes are TRBV6-4 and TRBJ1-2; D perhaps matches TRBD1 (5 bases). V lost 6 bases and J 2 bases, leaving 19 bases between the germline ends. The V gene's germline CDR1 is MRHNA and CDR2 SNTAGT. The length of the CDR3 is 16 residues. CDR3 sequence reads: CASSPSLGQFNYGYTF. CDR3 bases: TGTGCCAGCAGCCCTTCCCTAGGACAATTCAACTATGGCTACACCTTC.

This chain joins TRBV5-1 and TRBJ2-1; TRBD2 agrees at 10 bases. Germline values: CDR1 SGHRS, CDR2 YFSETQ. The CDR3 runs to 15 residues. The J segment lost 5 bases and the V segment lost 4 bases, leaving 6 bases of the junction unmatched. The CDR3 is CASSLLAGPDNEQFF. CDR3 nucleotides: TGCGCCAGCAGCCTACTAGCGGGGCCTGACAATGAGCAGTTCTTC.

The chain joins TRBV7-2 to TRBJ2-1; 9 nucleotides align to TRBD2. Looked up from germline, CDR1 is SGHTA and CDR2 is FQGNSA. V was clipped by 5 bases and J by 0 bases; unmatched bases: 8. This CDR3 region has 17 residues. As DNA, the CDR3 is TGTGCCAGCAGCGAAGGCGGGGGGGACGTCTCCTACAATGAGCAGTTCTTC. It encodes CASSEGGGDVSYNEQFF.

The rearrangement joins TRBV4-1 to TRBJ1-5; no reliable D call. Deletions cut 4 bases from V and 5 bases from J, with 12 bases between. The CDR3 is 14 residues long. Germline CDR1 MGHRA, CDR2 YSYEKL. CDR3 in DNA: TGCGCCAGCAGCCGGAGACAAGTAGATCAGCCCCAGCATTTT. It encodes CASSRRQVDQPQHF.

This sequence joins TRBV7-2 and TRBJ1-5, with D unclear. CDR3 length: 17 amino acids. Germline V lookup: CDR1 SGHTA, CDR2 FQGNSA. V was cut by 5 bases and J by 0 bases, with 17 bases left in between. For the CDR3, the DNA is TGTGCCAGCAGCCCTCCCAGAACACCTAATAGCAATCAGCCCCAGCATTTT. This gives the protein CASSPPRTPNSNQPQHF.

The chain couples TRBV12-3 or TRBV12-4 to TRBJ2-3; D ambiguous. CDR3 length: 12 amino acids. V shed 7 bases and J shed 5 bases, with 10 bases lying between them. CDR3 sequence reads: CASTPSLDTQYF. Here the CDR3 DNA reads TGTGCCAGCACCCCCTCGTTAGATACGCAGTATTTT.